These 23 T cell receptor beta chains were all obtained from the same sample, sequenced in a study of T cell repertoires in cytomegalovirus infection. TCRdb analysed the reads with MiXCR anew, one entry per CDR3 protein. This table holds 350,000 to 550,000 distinct CDR3 sequences, roughly a third found once. The specimen was PBMCs. All receptors derive from a human donor in good health (CMV status not recorded). Some clones in this sample may be carry-over from other donors' samples.

As for this clonotype: An end of the junction does not agree with germline; a read error may underlie this. The rearrangement joins TRBV7-6 to TRBJ2-7; 9 positions agree with TRBD2. CDR3 size: 15 residues. The germline V gene has CDR1 SGHVS and CDR2 FNYEAQ. Here the CDR3 DNA reads TGTGCCAGCAGTTTAGAGCCTAGCGGGAACTACGAGCAGTACTTC. This codes for CASSLEPSGNYEQYF.

This chain joins TRBV19 and TRBJ1-1; possible D gene TRBD1, 6 bases. V was cut by 3 bases and J by 8 bases, with 13 bases left in between. This CDR3 comprises 13 residues. The germline gives CDR1 LNHDA, CDR2 SQIVND (reference sequence). In DNA, the CDR3 is TGTGCCAGTAGTATTACAGGGTCGGCGGAAGCTTTCTTT. Encoded protein: CASSITGSAEAFF.

The J gene is TRBJ1-1, the V gene TRBV7-9; D not resolved. Trimming took off 5 bases at V and 0 bases at J, with 10 bases between the two ends. Per germline, CDR1 SEHNR and CDR2 FQNEAQ (reference sequence). The CDR3 sequence is 14 residues long. The CDR3 loop is CASSQHQMNTEAFF. CDR3 nucleotide sequence: TGTGCCAGCAGCCAACATCAGATGAACACTGAAGCTTTCTTT.

This clonotype was seen many times. The V gene is TRBV7-2, the J gene TRBJ1-1; 9 nucleotides align to TRBD1. Germline lookup yields CDR1 SGHTA and CDR2 FQGNSA. This CDR3 comprises 16 residues. Trimming at V came to 5 bases and at J to 4 bases, leaving 11 bases not matched to a gene. The CDR3 nucleotides are TGTGCCAGCAGCAAAAAAGCCGGGACAGGGTCCACTGAAGCTTTCTTT. It yields the protein CASSKKAGTGSTEAFF. Together with reference TRBV7-2 and TRBJ1-1, the CDR3 gives the full variable domain: GAGVSQSPSNKVTEKGKDVELRCDPISGHTALYWYRQSLGQGLEFLIYFQGNSAPDKSGLPSDRFSAERTGGSVSTLTIQRTQQEDSAVYLCASSKKAGTGSTEAFFGQGTRLTVV.

This rearrangement joins TRBV6-5 to TRBJ1-6; D unclear. Deletions cut 4 bases from V and 7 bases from J, with 20 bases between. The CDR3 consists of 17 residues. Per the germline V gene, CDR1 is MNHEY and CDR2 is SVGAGI. In nucleotides, the CDR3 is TGTGCCAGCAGTTTGTCCCACCGGAGTTCGCAAAATTCACCCCTCCACTTT. This codes for CASSLSHRSSQNSPLHF.

The rearrangement uses TRBV6-1 and TRBJ2-2; TRBD2 aligns across 10 bases. The CDR3 loop spans 15 amino acids. CDR1 is MNHNS and CDR2 is SASEGT in the germline V gene. V gave up 9 bases and J gave up 7 bases; unmatched junction bases: 11. The CDR3: CASSASGGADGELFF. In nucleotides, the CDR3 is TGTGCCAGTAGCGCCAGCGGGGGGGCTGACGGGGAGCTGTTTTTT.

V gene TRBV6-5 combines with J gene TRBJ1-2; no reliable D call. V gave up 8 bases and J gave up 3 bases, with 16 bases separating them. CDR1 and CDR2 (germline): MNHEY, SVGAGI. The CDR3 has 14 residues. In DNA form, the CDR3 reads TGTGCCAGCTCGATCGCCCGGGGAGACTATGGCTACACCTTC. Protein: CASSIARGDYGYTF.

This clonotype was counted at least ten times. The genes are TRBV7-9 and TRBJ1-6; TRBD1 aligns across 10 bases. Trimming took 4 bases from V and 6 from J; bases not matched to a gene: 3. Germline loops: CDR1 SEHNR, CDR2 FQNEAQ (reference sequence). CDR3 length: 15 residues. The CDR3 loop reads CASSSGQGVNSPLHF. DNA for the CDR3: TGTGCCAGCAGCTCCGGACAGGGGGTTAATTCACCCCTCCACTTT. The entire variable domain, with the rest obtained from reference TRBV7-9 and TRBJ1-6, is as follows: DTGVSQNPRHKITKRGQNVTFRCDPISEHNRLYWYRQTLGQGPEFLTYFQNEAQLEKSRLLSDRFSAERPKGSFSTLEIQRTEQGDSAMYLCASSSGQGVNSPLHFGNGTRLTVT.

A few counts support this clonotype. V usage is TRBV20-1 and J usage is TRBJ2-1; the D is unclear. Germline values: CDR1 DFQATT, CDR2 SNEGSKA (reference sequence). CDR3 size: 13 residues. The germline V and J ends were trimmed by 1 base and 8 bases, with 12 bases remaining between them. The CDR3 bases are TGCAGTGCTAGAGCGCCCGTAGGTTATGAGCAGTTCTTC. It encodes CSARAPVGYEQFF.

J is TRBJ1-5 and V is TRBV10-2; 7 bases fit TRBD1. The CDR3 extends over 16 amino acids. With V trimmed by 6 bases and J by 1 base, 9 bases remained unmatched. CDR1 is WSHSY and CDR2 is SAAADI in the germline V gene. Here the CDR3 reads CASSPRQGQSNQPQHF. CDR3 bases: TGCGCCAGCAGCCCCCGACAGGGTCAGAGCAATCAGCCCCAGCATTTT.

To note about this clonotype: It may be a read error: a sequence one base away is much more abundant. CDR3 nucleotide sequence: TGTGCCATCACCCCATCGGGGCCAAAAAATCAGCCCCAGCATTTT. It codes for CAITPSGPKNQPQHF. The chain is built from TRBV28 and TRBJ1-5; possibly TRBD1 for D (5 bases). Germline values: CDR1 MDHEN, CDR2 SYDVKM. V lost 10 bases and J 4 bases, leaving 20 bases between the germline ends. The CDR3 consists of 15 residues.

This clonotype was counted only a few times. The CDR3 spells CASSYGLTVVLSEAFF. CDR3 in DNA: TGTGCCAGCAGTTACGGCCTAACTGTTGTACTGTCTGAAGCTTTCTTT. The chain recombines TRBV6-2 or TRBV6-3 with TRBJ1-1; D not resolved. Trimming took 2 bases from V and 6 from J, leaving 19 bases between them. This CDR3 is 16 amino acids long. Germline V gives CDR1 MNHEY, CDR2 SVGEGT.

This clonotype has a handful of counts. The chain joins TRBV6-1 to TRBJ2-2; 9 positions match TRBD1. The CDR3 extends over 15 amino acids. After removal of 5 bases from V and 3 bases from J, the junction contained 4 bases not matched to a gene. Germline V lookup: CDR1 MNHNS, CDR2 SASEGT. The CDR3 bases are TGTGCCAGCAGTACCCGGGACAGGGACACCGGGGAGCTGTTTTTT. Protein: CASSTRDRDTGELFF.

This clonotype was seen only a few times. V usage is TRBV6-8 and J usage is TRBJ2-4; perhaps TRBD2 as D (7 bases). V was pared by 5 bases and J by 9 bases, with 20 bases between. Germline V gives CDR1 MNHGY, CDR2 SAAAGT. The CDR3 contains 15 residues. CDR3 residues: CASSAQSSGGGIQYF. In nucleotides, the CDR3 is TGTGCCAGCAGTGCACAATCTAGCGGAGGGGGCATTCAGTACTTC.

Comment on this clonotype: Given a much more abundant clone one base away, this may be a read error. The V call is TRBV11-2, the J call TRBJ1-1; unclear D gene. This CDR3 region has 14 residues. Germline CDR1 reads SGHAT; CDR2 reads FQNNGV. CDR3 amino acids: CASSLRVGNTDAFF. For the CDR3, the DNA is TGTGCCAGCAGCTTGCGGGTCGGGAACACTGACGCTTTCTTT.

V usage is TRBV9 and J usage is TRBJ2-3; 12 nucleotides line up with TRBD2. The V segment lost 0 bases and the J segment 5 bases; nucleotides outside the gene matches: 4. The CDR3 is 16 residues long. The germline V gene has CDR1 SGDLS and CDR2 YYNGEE. CDR3 loop: CASSVGLAGVRDTQYF. Here the CDR3 DNA reads TGTGCCAGCAGCGTAGGACTAGCGGGGGTTAGAGATACGCAGTATTTT. The variable domain in full, with the rest retrieved from reference TRBV9 and TRBJ2-3, is DSGVTQTPKHLITATGQRVTLRCSPRSGDLSVYWYQQSLDQGLQFLIQYYNGEERAKGNILERFSAQQFPDLHSELNLSSLELGDSALYFCASSVGLAGVRDTQYFGPGTRLTVL.

This clonotype came up many times. The genes are TRBV11-2 and TRBJ2-1; D uncertain. The germline V gene encodes CDR1 SGHAT and CDR2 FQNNGV. The CDR3 length is 14 residues. V was pared by 5 bases and J by 5 bases, with 13 bases between. The CDR3 is CASSTPGRDNEQFF. CDR3 coding DNA: TGTGCCAGCAGCACCCCGGGTCGAGACAATGAGCAGTTCTTC.

The rearrangement links TRBV19 to TRBJ2-5, with D possibly being TRBD1 or TRBD2 (5 bases each). This CDR3 is 13 amino acids long. V was cut by 1 base and J by 5 bases, with 8 bases left in between. The germline V gene encodes CDR1 LNHDA and CDR2 SQIVND (reference sequence). The CDR3 DNA reads as TGTGCCAGTAGTATAGGACAGCGGGAGACCCAGTACTTC. Translated: CASSIGQRETQYF.

With respect to this clonotype: Possible read error: a much larger clone is one base away. Without the conserved terminal phenylalanine or tryptophan, this CDR3 likely stems from a read error. V is TRBV7-2 and J is TRBJ1-3; 7 nucleotides line up with TRBD1. Germline values: CDR1 SGHTA, CDR2 FQGNSA. The CDR3 has 15 amino acids. Losses at the gene ends were 11 bases for V and 1 base for J; bases not matched to a gene: 11. CDR3 residues: CALGDSHESGNTIYV. For the CDR3, the DNA is TGTGCCTTGGGGGACAGCCATGAGTCTGGAAACACCATATATGTT.

The chain carries TRBV6-2 or TRBV6-3 and TRBJ2-3; unclear D gene. The CDR3 spans 13 residues. Trimming shortened V by 0 bases and J by 2 bases, and 3 bases separated the two germline ends. Per the germline V gene, CDR1 is MNHEY and CDR2 is SVGEGT. CDR3 loop: CASSYSDTDTQYF. In DNA form, the CDR3 reads TGTGCCAGCAGTTACTCGGACACAGATACGCAGTATTTT.

This rearrangement joins TRBV18 to TRBJ2-5, with TRBD1 as a possible D gene (6 bases). V was shortened by 2 bases and J by 2 bases, with 15 bases between the two germline ends. The V gene's germline CDR1 is KGHSH and CDR2 LQKENI. CDR3 length: 16 residues. As DNA, the CDR3 is TGTGCCAGCTCACCAGGCAGTCATGGACAGCAAGAGACCCAGTACTTC. Translated, it gives CASSPGSHGQQETQYF. Combining the CDR3 with reference TRBV18 and TRBJ2-5 gives the whole variable domain NAGVMQNPRHLVRRRGQEARLRCSPMKGHSHVYWYRQLPEEGLKFMVYLQKENIIDESGMPKERFSAEFPKEGPSILRIQQVVRGDSAAYFCASSPGSHGQQETQYFGPGTRLLVL.

V and J are TRBV5-1 and TRBJ2-7, with D perhaps matching TRBD1 (6 bases). Germline V gene sequence: CDR1 SGHRS, CDR2 YFSETQ. Trimming shortened V by 0 bases and J by 3 bases, and 13 bases separated the two germline ends. The CDR3 covers 15 residues. CDR3 loop: CASSLEAGEHYEQYF. Written as DNA, the CDR3 is TGCGCCAGCAGCTTGGAGGCAGGGGAGCACTACGAGCAGTACTTC.

The chain uses TRBV7-2 and TRBJ2-3; D uncertain. From germline, CDR1 is SGHTA and CDR2 FQGNSA. Between the trimmed V and J ends, which lost 5 bases and 1 base, there was a span of 13 bases. This CDR3 is built from 15 residues. The CDR3 reads CASSLMAPGTDTQYF. CDR3 coding DNA: TGTGCCAGCAGCCTAATGGCGCCGGGCACAGATACGCAGTATTTT. Looking up the rest from reference TRBV7-2 and TRBJ2-3 gives the full variable domain: GAGVSQSPSNKVTEKGKDVELRCDPISGHTALYWYRQSLGQGLEFLIYFQGNSAPDKSGLPSDRFSAERTGGSVSTLTIQRTQQEDSAVYLCASSLMAPGTDTQYFGPGTRLTVL.